This T cell receptor beta chain stems from a study of beta chain features in type 1 diabetes (dated by TCRdb to 2017 to 2018). Regarding the study in general: No differences in mean age, gender distribution, total cell number or subset yield were found between patients and healthy donors. A total of roughly 100 million sorted cells were examined across all samples, and RNA yield correlated strongly with the number of cells per subset. In the study, recently diagnosed type 1 diabetes patients and matched healthy donors were compared on the TCRB repertoires of their sorted circulating CD4+ T cell subsets. Whereas all 30 or so donors provided naive and central memory subsets, regulatory and stem cell-like memory subsets were isolated from just 8 patients and roughly eight healthy donors. Results and caveats for the whole study, not just this receptor: Because cDNA rather than genomic DNA was sequenced, highly expressing activated cells could have been over-represented, although no difference in activation and CD3 levels was found between groups. Shorter templates might be favored by PCR, yet because patient and control samples were amplified and corrected together, any such skew would affect both groups equally. Type 1 diabetes patients showed a moderate but significant shortening of TCRB CDR3 length in all four CD4+ subsets. Patients with type 1 diabetes made fewer insertions and deleted more nucleotides at VDJ recombination sites, implying thymic rearrangement abnormalities. Because small numbers of individuals were included in the HLA sub-analyses, any influence of HLA type on TCRB rearrangement was left unresolved. Naive, central memory and regulatory TCRB repertoires appeared to be more alike among patients than among healthy donors.

All of the isolated RNA was reverse transcribed with the High Capacity cDNA Reverse Transcription Kit, so expressed TCRB transcripts were sequenced. Deep immunoSEQ sequencing was applied to naive, central memory and regulatory T cell samples, giving an average of around 4 million total reads per sample. After sorted cells were lysed in RLT buffer, RNA was extracted with DNase-treated RNeasy Micro or Mini kits, with the choice depending on cell number. Each cell subset was processed separately to prevent cross-contamination, with patient and healthy donor samples processed together. Using the immunoSEQ multiplex PCR, TCRB sequences were amplified from cDNA into 87-bp fragments spanning the CDR3 region. Amplicons were sequenced on the Illumina HiSeq platform. Concerning the study's data processing: Synthetic template baselines were used to correct PCR bias computationally, reads within Hamming distance 2 were collapsed, and singletons that could not be merged were discarded. Reads were aligned against IMGT so that V, D and J genes, CDR3 length and insertions or deletions at six rearrangement sites could be assigned. Clonotype counts were normalized to sorted cell number within each subset before computing true diversity and Gini coefficients with the tcR R package. Repertoire sharing was quantified using the overlap coefficient calculated on TCRB nucleotide sequences. Out-of-frame TCRB sequences from naive cells were analyzed as a proxy for the pre-selection repertoire. TCRdb carries this immuneACCESS record with in-frame sequences only. Its versions omit some clonotypes, under half of them owing to an unresolved V gene in the studies checked, with the rest unexplained. V, J and clone size are taken as reported in that table, and D and trimming were inferred from the DNA itself. The sample yields 600,000 or so clones; 9.5% to 15% were counted once. The ten largest clonotypes hold more than 0.1% of the sample.

The germline V gene gives CDR1 as SGDLS and CDR2 as YYNGEE. The CDR3 runs 16 amino acids, cysteine and phenylalanine included. Solely the CDR3 DNA is kept, with 48 bases framed from the first base. Clipping removes 2 bases from V and 0 bases from J, with 7 as the unmatched junction base count. From each donor, a single peripheral blood sample of 95 to 150 mL on average was drawn into heparinised tubes. A BD FACSAria II was used to sort naive, central memory, regulatory and stem cell-like memory CD4+ T cells with a panel that included CD45RO, CCR7, CD25, CD127, CD95 and CD27. A purity above 95% was achieved for all sorted populations. PBMCs were isolated right away by Lymphoprep density gradient centrifugation and were stained directly, without culture. So that batch effects would be minimized, each experiment stained and sorted samples in pairs, pairing one healthy donor with one patient. Concerning this clone itself: Its antigen remains undetermined. Base qualities are not recorded, but no much larger clone differs from it by a single base.

The receptor's source is a man aged 25-45 years with type 1 diabetes. The chain uses TRBV9 and TRBJ1-1; TRBD1 matches 7 bases in the middle. What was sequenced was naive CD4+ T cells from blood. The cell subset or site label, read with the paper, signifies: true naive CD4+ T cells. In nucleotide form, the sequence is TGTGCCAGCAGCGTTTCGACAGGGCCCTTGAACACTGAAGCTTTCTTT. The resulting protein is CASSVSTGPLNTEAFF.